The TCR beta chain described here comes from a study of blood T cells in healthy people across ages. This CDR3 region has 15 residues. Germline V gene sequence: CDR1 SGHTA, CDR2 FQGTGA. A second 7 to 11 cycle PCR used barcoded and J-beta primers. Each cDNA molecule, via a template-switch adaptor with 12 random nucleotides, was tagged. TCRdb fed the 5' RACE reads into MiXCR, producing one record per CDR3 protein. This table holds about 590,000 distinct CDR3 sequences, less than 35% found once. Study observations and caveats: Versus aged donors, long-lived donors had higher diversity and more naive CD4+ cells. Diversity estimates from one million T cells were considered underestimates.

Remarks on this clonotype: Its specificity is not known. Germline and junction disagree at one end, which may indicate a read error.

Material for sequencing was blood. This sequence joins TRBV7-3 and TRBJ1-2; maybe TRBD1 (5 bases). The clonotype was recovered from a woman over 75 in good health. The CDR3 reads CACSPQGGAAGGYTF. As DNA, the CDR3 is TGTGCCTGCAGCCCGCAGGGCGGGGCAGCTGGTGGCTACACCTTC.